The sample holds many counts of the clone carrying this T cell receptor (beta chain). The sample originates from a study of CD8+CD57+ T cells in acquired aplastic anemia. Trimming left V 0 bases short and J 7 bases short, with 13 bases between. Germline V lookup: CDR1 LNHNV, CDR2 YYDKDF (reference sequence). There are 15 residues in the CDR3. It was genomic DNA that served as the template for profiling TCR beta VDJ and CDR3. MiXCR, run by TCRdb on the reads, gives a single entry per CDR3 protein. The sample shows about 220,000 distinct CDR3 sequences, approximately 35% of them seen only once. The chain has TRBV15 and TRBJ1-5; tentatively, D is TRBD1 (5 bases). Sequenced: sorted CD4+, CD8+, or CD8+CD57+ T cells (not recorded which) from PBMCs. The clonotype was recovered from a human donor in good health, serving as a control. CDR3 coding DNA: TGTGCCACCAGCAGAGATCGGTGGGGGGACCAGCCCCAGCATTTT. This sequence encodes CATSRDRWGDQPQHF.